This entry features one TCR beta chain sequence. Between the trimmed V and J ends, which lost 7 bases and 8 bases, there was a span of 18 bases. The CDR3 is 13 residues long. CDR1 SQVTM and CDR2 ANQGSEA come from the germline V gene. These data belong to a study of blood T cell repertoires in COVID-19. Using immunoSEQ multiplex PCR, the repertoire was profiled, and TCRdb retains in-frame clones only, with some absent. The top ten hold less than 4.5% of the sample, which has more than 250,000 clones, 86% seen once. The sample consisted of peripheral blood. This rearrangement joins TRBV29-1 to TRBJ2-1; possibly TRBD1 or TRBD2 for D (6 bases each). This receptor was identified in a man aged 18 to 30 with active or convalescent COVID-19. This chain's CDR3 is CSEGGRLAHEQFF. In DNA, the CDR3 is TGCAGCGAGGGGGGCCGGCTAGCTCATGAGCAGTTCTTC.